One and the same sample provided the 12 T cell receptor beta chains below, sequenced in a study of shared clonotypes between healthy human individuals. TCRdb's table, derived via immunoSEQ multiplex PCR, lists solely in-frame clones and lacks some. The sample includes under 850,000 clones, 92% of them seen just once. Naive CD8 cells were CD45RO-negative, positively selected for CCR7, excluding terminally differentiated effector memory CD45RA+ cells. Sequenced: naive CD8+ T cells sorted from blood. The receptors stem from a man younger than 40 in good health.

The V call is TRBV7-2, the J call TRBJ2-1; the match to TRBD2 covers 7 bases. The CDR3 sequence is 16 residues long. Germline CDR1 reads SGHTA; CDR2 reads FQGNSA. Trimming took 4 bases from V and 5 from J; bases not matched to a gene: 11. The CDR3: CASSSQRTRLNNEQFF. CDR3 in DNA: TGTGCCAGCAGCTCCCAACGGACTAGGCTGAACAATGAGCAGTTCTTC. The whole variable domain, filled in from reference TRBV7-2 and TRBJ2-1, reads GAGVSQSPSNKVTEKGKDVELRCDPISGHTALYWYRQSLGQGLEFLIYFQGNSAPDKSGLPSDRFSAERTGGSVSTLTIQRTQQEDSAVYLCASSSQRTRLNNEQFFGPGTRLTVL.

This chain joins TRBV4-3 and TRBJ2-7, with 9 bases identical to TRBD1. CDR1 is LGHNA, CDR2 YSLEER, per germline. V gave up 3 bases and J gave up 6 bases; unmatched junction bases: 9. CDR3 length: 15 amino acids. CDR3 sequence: CASSHVRDRASEQYF. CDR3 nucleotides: TGCGCCAGCAGCCACGTCCGGGACAGGGCGTCCGAGCAGTACTTC.

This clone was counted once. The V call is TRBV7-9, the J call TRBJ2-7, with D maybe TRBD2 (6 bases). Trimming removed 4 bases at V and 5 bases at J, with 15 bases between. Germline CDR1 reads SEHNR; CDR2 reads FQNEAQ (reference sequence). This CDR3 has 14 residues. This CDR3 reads CASSSWRENDEQYF. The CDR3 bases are TGTGCCAGCAGCTCCTGGAGGGAGAACGACGAGCAGTACTTC.

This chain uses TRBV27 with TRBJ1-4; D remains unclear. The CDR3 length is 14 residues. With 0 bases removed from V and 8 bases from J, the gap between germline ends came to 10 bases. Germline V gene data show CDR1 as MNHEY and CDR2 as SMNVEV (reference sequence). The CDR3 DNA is TGTGCCAGCAGTTTATCCGACATTGGGGAAAAACTGTTTTTT. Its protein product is CASSLSDIGEKLFF.

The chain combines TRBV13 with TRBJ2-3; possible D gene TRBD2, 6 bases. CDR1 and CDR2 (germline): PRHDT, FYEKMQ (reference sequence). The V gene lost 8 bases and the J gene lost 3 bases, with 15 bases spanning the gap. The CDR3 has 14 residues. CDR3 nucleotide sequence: TGTGCCAGCCGCGATACCAGCGGGACAGATACGCAGTATTTT. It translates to CASRDTSGTDTQYF.

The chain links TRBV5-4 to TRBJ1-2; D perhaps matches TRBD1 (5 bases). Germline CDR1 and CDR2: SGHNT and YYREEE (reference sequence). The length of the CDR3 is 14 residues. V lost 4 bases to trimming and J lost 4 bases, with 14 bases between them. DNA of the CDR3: TGTGCCAGCAGCCTGGGGGAAGCCCTCTATGGCTACACCTTC. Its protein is CASSLGEALYGYTF. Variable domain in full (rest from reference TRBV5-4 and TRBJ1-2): ETGVTQSPTHLIKTRGQQVTLRCSSQSGHNTVSWYQQALGQGPQFIFQYYREEENGRGNFPPRFSGLQFPNYSSELNVNALELDDSALYLCASSLGEALYGYTFGSGTRLTVV.

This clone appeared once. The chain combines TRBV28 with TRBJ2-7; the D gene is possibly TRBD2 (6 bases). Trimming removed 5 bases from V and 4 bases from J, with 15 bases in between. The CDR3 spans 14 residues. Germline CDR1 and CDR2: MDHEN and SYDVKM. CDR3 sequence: CASSPRLGGYEQYF. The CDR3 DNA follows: TGTGCCAGCAGTCCCCGTCTCGGGGGATACGAGCAGTACTTC.

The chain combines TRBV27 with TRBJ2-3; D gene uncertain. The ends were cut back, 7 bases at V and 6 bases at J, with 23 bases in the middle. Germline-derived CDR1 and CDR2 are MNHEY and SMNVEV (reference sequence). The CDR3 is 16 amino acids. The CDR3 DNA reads TGTGCCAGCACCCCAGGAAGCGAGTTAGGCCTTGATACGCAGTATTTT. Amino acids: CASTPGSELGLDTQYF.

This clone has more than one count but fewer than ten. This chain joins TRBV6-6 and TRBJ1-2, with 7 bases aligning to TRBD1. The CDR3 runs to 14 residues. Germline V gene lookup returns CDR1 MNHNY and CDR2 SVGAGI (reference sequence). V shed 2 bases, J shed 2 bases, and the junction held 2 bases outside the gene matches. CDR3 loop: CASSYGTENYGYTF. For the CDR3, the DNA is TGTGCCAGCAGTTACGGGACAGAGAACTATGGCTACACCTTC.

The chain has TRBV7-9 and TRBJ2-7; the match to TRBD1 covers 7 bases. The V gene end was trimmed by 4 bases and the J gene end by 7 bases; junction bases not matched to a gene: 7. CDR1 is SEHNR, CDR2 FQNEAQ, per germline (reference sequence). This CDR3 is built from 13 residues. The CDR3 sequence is CASSSGQNGEQYF. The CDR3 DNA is TGTGCCAGCAGCTCGGGACAGAATGGGGAGCAGTACTTC.

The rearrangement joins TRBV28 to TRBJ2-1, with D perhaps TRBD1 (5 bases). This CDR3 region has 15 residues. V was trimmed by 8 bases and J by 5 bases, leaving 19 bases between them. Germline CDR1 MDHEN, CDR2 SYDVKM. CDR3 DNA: TGTGCCAGCTCCGGACCTTACCAAGGGGACAATGAGCAGTTCTTC. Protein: CASSGPYQGDNEQFF.

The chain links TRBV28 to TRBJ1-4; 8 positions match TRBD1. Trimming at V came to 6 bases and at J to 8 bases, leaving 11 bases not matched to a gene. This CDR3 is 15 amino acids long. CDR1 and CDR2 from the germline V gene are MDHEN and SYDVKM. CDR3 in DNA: TGTGCCAGCAGAATGCCGGGACAGGTACCCGAAAAACTGTTTTTT. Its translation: CASRMPGQVPEKLFF.